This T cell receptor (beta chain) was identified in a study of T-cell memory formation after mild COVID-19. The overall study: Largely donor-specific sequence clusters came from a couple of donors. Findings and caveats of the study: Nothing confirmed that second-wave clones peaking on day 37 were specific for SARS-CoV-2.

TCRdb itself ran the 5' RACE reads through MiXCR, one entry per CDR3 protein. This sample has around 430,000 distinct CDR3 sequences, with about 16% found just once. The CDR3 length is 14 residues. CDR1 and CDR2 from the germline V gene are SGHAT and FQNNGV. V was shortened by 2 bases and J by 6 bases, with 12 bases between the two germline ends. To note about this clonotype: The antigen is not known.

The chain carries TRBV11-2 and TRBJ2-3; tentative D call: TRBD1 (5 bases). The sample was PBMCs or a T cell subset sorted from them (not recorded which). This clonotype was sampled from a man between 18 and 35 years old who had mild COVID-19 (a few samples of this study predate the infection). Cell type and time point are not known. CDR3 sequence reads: CASSLIQGRDTQYF. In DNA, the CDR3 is TGTGCCAGCAGCTTAATCCAGGGTCGCGATACGCAGTATTTT.